The TCR beta chain described here comes from a study of blood T cells in healthy people across ages. In the study overall: For every two T cells, template switching captured about one barcoded beta molecule.

It was with a sample-barcoded 5' primer and a J-beta primer mix that a second PCR of roughly 7 to 12 cycles was run. TCRdb called the 5' RACE reads again in MiXCR, with one record for every CDR3 protein. The sample contains fewer than 2 million distinct CDR3 sequences, approximately 39% of which appear only once. Note on this clonotype: What it binds is not known.

Broader study findings: While age rose, TCR beta diversity per million T cells dropped in a roughly linear way. Versus aged donors, long-lived donors had higher diversity and more naive CD4+ cells.

Per germline, CDR1 SNHLY and CDR2 FYNNEI. The CDR3 is 14 amino acids. Trimming stripped 6 bases from V and 2 bases from J, with 11 bases between. Peripheral blood from each donor was collected in a volume of 8.5 to 10 milliliters. The chain is built from TRBV2 and TRBJ2-1, with TRBD2 as a possible D gene (6 bases). The sequence was collected from a human donor in good health. The sequenced sample was blood. The DNA for the CDR3 is TGTGCCAGCAGAACTAGCTCCCCCTACAATGAGCAGTTCTTC. Encoded protein: CASRTSSPYNEQFF.